This T cell receptor beta chain was sequenced for a study of blood T cell repertoires in COVID-19. Study-level information: The United States, Italy and Spain supplied acute and convalescent COVID-19 samples.

Per the study methods: It was from reference gene primer amplification that nucleated cell counts were estimated. Assay used: immunoSEQ multiplex PCR; TCRdb lists only in-frame clones, some missing. V, J and clone size were drawn from that table, and D and trimming were deduced from the DNA. The table has 210,000 or so clones, more than 85% seen once. V was cut by 1 base and J by 4 bases, with 13 bases left in between. Germline V CDR1 and CDR2: LNHNV, YYDKDF (reference sequence). This CDR3 has 15 amino acids. This clone was seen a few times. Sequencing was done on a sample of peripheral blood. This chain uses TRBV15 with TRBJ1-2; D is uncertain. This sequence was found in a man aged 40-55 years with active or convalescent COVID-19. The CDR3 DNA reads TGTGCCACCAGCAGAGTTCTGGAGGGAGGCTATGGCTACACCTTC. Its translation is CATSRVLEGGYGYTF. The variable domain in full, with the rest retrieved from reference TRBV15 and TRBJ1-2, is DAMVIQNPRYQVTQFGKPVTLSCSQTLNHNVMYWYQQKSSQAPKLLFHYYDKDFNNEADTPDNFQSRRPNTSFCFLDIRSPGLGDTAMYLCATSRVLEGGYGYTFGSGTRLTVV.